The 9 T cell receptor beta chains presented below share a single source sample, sequenced in a study of vaccination and CD4 T cells after COVID-19. Scientists ran DNA taken from cultured CD4+ T cells through the Oncomine TCR Beta short-read assay for sequencing. Via MiXCR, TCRdb re-called the PCR reads, giving one row per CDR3 protein. The sample lists around 20,000 distinct CDR3 sequences, 40% to 50% occurring once. These receptors lack a known antigen. Treatment meaning: approximately 9-day PBMC culture with coronavirus spike peptide pools or control peptides (ViraFEST assay). Specimen: CD4+ T cells from blood, cultured in vitro, collected before SARS-CoV-2 vaccination. These receptors were obtained from a human donor who had recovered from COVID-19.

The chain couples TRBV10-3 to TRBJ1-3; D not resolved. Germline V gene lookup returns CDR1 ENHRY and CDR2 SYGVKD. Trimming took 4 bases from V and 5 from J, leaving 15 bases between them. CDR3 length: 15 amino acids. The CDR3 spells CAISGGLPERNTIYF. The CDR3, as DNA: TGTGCCATCAGTGGGGGTCTTCCAGAGCGAAACACCATATATTTT.

The CDR3 loop reads CASSLTGGFSYEQYF. CDR3 DNA: TGTGCCAGCAGCTTGACAGGGGGTTTCTCTTACGAGCAGTACTTC. This rearrangement joins TRBV7-2 to TRBJ2-7; 9 nucleotides align to TRBD1. The germline CDR1 and CDR2 sequences are SGHTA and FQGNSA. J gave up 4 bases and V 3 bases, and 7 bases lay outside the gene matches. The CDR3 consists of 15 residues.

The sample holds a few counts of this clonotype. The chain employs TRBV24-1 and TRBJ1-2; D gene unclear. CDR3 length: 14 amino acids. Germline CDR1 KGHDR, CDR2 SFDVKD. V was cut by 3 bases and J by 6 bases, with 13 bases left in between. CDR3 in DNA: TGTGCCACCAGTGATACCGGACCAGATCATGGCTACACCTTC. This translates into CATSDTGPDHGYTF.

The count of this clonotype is one. This chain connects TRBV20-1 to TRBJ1-1; D is unresolved. The V gene lost 0 bases and the J gene lost 4 bases, with 15 bases spanning the gap. CDR3 length: 15 amino acids. Germline loops: CDR1 DFQATT, CDR2 SNEGSKA (reference sequence). In nucleotides, the CDR3 is TGCAGTGCTAGAGATGAGGCGGGTGGAGGCACTGAAGCTTTCTTT. This translates into CSARDEAGGGTEAFF.

This clonotype was detected a few times. The chain combines TRBV19 with TRBJ2-3; TRBD2 matches 14 bases. The trim removed 6 bases at V and 4 bases at J, leaving 3 bases unmatched. The CDR3 spans 15 residues. Germline V lookup: CDR1 LNHDA, CDR2 SQIVND (reference sequence). The CDR3 sequence is CASRTSGRASDTQYF. The CDR3, as DNA: TGTGCCAGTAGGACTAGCGGGAGGGCCTCAGATACGCAGTATTTT.

The chain links TRBV7-9 to TRBJ1-4; D unclear. Germline CDR1 is SEHNR and CDR2 is FQNEAQ (reference sequence). The CDR3 loop spans 13 amino acids. V was pared by 5 bases and J by 3 bases, with 7 bases between. CDR3 nucleotide sequence: TGTGCCAGCAGCCAAAGCTCTAATGAAAAACTGTTTTTT. Translating gives CASSQSSNEKLFF.

This clonotype was observed a handful of times. CDR3 DNA sequence: TGTGCCAGTAGTTTCGGGACGGTTGCAAGCAATCAGCCCCAGCATTTT. Translation gives CASSFGTVASNQPQHF. This chain uses TRBV19 with TRBJ1-5; TRBD1 might be the D (5 bases). This CDR3 is 16 amino acids long. Trimming cost V 5 bases and J 1 base, with 15 bases left between them. Germline V gene lookup returns CDR1 LNHDA and CDR2 SQIVND (reference sequence).

This clonotype came up a few times. The gene calls are TRBV29-1 and TRBJ2-5; maybe TRBD1 (5 bases). CDR1 SQVTM and CDR2 ANQGSEA come from the germline V gene. With 5 bases removed from V and 4 bases from J, the gap between germline ends came to 14 bases. The CDR3 has 13 amino acids. The CDR3 DNA follows: TGCAGCGTTTCTACAGGAAGAGGAGAGACCCAGTACTTC. Residues: CSVSTGRGETQYF.

This clonotype was counted only a few times. The chain's CDR3 is CASSDHRTGVGKVNTEAFF. The CDR3 nucleotides read TGTGCCAGCAGCGATCACAGAACAGGGGTTGGTAAGGTGAACACTGAAGCTTTCTTT. V usage is TRBV7-8 and J usage is TRBJ1-1, with 7 bases fitting TRBD1. The junction had 18 bases not matched to a gene; V was cut back by 5 bases and J by 0 bases. This CDR3 comprises 19 residues. Germline V gene lookup returns CDR1 SGHVS and CDR2 FQNEAQ.